This TCR beta chain was documented in a study of beta chain features in type 1 diabetes. Study-wide points: In every one of the four CD4+ subsets, TCRB CDR3s were moderately but significantly shorter in Type 1 diabetes patients. More deletions and fewer insertions at VDJ junctions were found in patients with type 1 diabetes.

As every portion of the isolated RNA was reverse transcribed, the sequencing read expressed TCRB transcripts. TCRdb keeps only in-frame clones here, not all; method: immunoSEQ multiplex PCR. The data show about 740,000 clones, with over 10% seen just once and approximately 0.022% held by the top ten. Trimming removed 3 bases at V and 6 bases at J, with 14 bases between. Germline V CDR1 and CDR2: MNHEY, SMNVEV (reference sequence). The CDR3 has 14 residues. There are a few counts of this clone. Its specificity is not known. This sequence was found in a young man with type 1 diabetes. The chain recombines TRBV27 with TRBJ1-2; D possibly corresponds to TRBD1 (6 bases). Input material: naive CD4+ T cells from blood. The CDR3 DNA is TGTGCCAGCAGTTTGCCAGGACAGCGGGATGGCTACACCTTC. Translated: CASSLPGQRDGYTF.